This TCR beta chain was identified in a study of monozygotic twins with inflammatory bowel disease. This CDR3 spans 13 amino acids. From germline, CDR1 is KGHDR and CDR2 SFDVKD. Incorporation of UMIs carrying a 6-nucleotide sample barcode was performed by template switching. After re-calling the 5' RACE reads, TCRdb lists one entry per CDR3 protein, DNA absent. The sample yields 300,000 to 350,000 distinct CDR3 sequences, of which the top ten take up over 2%. The material sequenced was blood. The receptor's source is a human donor with ulcerative colitis or Crohn's disease, or a healthy co-twin of an affected twin (not recorded which). The rearrangement joins TRBV24-1 to TRBJ2-6; TCRdb's D call of TRBD1 is untestable without DNA. CDR3: CATSEGAVNVLTF.